This TCR beta chain was sequenced for a study of T cell responses to AZD1222 COVID-19 vaccine. Study-wide background: Pooling covered second doses at about 4 or about 12 weeks. General study findings and limits: No repertoire was sampled before or during the peak T cell response, only after it.

Assay used: immunoSEQ multiplex PCR; TCRdb lists only in-frame clones, some missing. This sample has roughly 100,000 clones; 80% to 90% occur once, and the top ten carry approximately 9%. On this clone: Its antigen remains unknown.

This TCR was sampled from an adult in good health. The source was peripheral blood, collected on day 0 of AZD1222 vaccination.

The CDR3 nucleotides are TGCGCCAGCAGCTTGGGGGGGACAGTAAACAGCAATCAGCCCCAGCATTTT. Translation gives CASSLGGTVNSNQPQHF. The J gene is TRBJ1-5, the V gene TRBV5-1; 7 bases align to TRBD1. Germline-derived CDR1 and CDR2 are SGHRS and YFSETQ. The CDR3 loop spans 17 amino acids. V was clipped by 0 bases and J by 1 base; unmatched bases: 7.